Listed below are T cell receptor beta chains from one sample, sequenced in a study of CD8+CD57+ T cells in acquired aplastic anemia. TCRdb re-called the reads with MiXCR, one entry per CDR3 protein. The table has some 150,000 distinct CDR3 sequences, 65% to 75% seen once. Sequences were obtained from sorted CD4+, CD8+, or CD8+CD57+ T cells (not recorded which) from PBMCs. These receptors came from a human donor with aplastic anemia. The CDR3 runs from the conserved cysteine through the conserved F or W. A D gene is named only where the DNA matches it firmly. Size is omitted from some rows. Given values are once, few, many or a class for expanded clones.

>TRBJ2-1|-|TRBV5-4|-
CASSQGGPWGGDEQFF
TGTGCCAGCAGCCAAGGGGGCCCGTGGGGAGGAGATGAGCAGTTCTTC
>TRBJ1-5|TRBD1|TRBV19|-
CASSITTGGRQPQHF
TGTGCCAGTAGTATTACAACAGGGGGCCGTCAGCCCCAGCATTTT
>TRBJ2-5|-|TRBV20-1|few
CSARGPPIMRQETQYF
TGCAGTGCTAGAGGTCCCCCAATCATGCGGCAAGAGACCCAGTACTTC
>TRBJ2-6|-|TRBV12-3/TRBV12-4|-
CASAWDDGANVLTF
TGTGCCAGCGCGTGGGATGACGGGGCCAACGTCCTGACTTTC
>TRBJ1-3|TRBD1|TRBV6-2/TRBV6-3|-
CASSWTGAGNTIYF
TGTGCCAGCAGCTGGACAGGGGCTGGAAACACCATATATTTT
>TRBJ2-1|-|TRBV2|-
CASSKKRTRTYNEQFF
TGTGCCAGCAGCAAAAAACGGACGCGTACCTACAATGAGCAGTTCTTC
>TRBJ1-5|-|TRBV29-1|-
CSVASTGGGPQHF
TGCAGCGTTGCGTCGACGGGGGGAGGGCCCCAGCATTTT
>TRBJ2-7|-|TRBV5-8|few
CASSLAGFYEQYF
TGTGCCAGCAGCTTGGCAGGGTTCTACGAGCAGTACTTC
>TRBJ2-5|-|TRBV7-9|-
CASSLLLETQYF
TGTGCCAGCAGCTTACTACTGGAGACCCAGTACTTC
>TRBJ2-3|TRBD2|TRBV19|-
CASSINLLAGGKTQYF
TGTGCCAGTAGTATTAATCTCCTAGCGGGAGGAAAGACGCAGTATTTT
>TRBJ2-1|TRBD2|TRBV20-1|-
CSARDPNPSGGVSYNEQLF
TGCAGTGCTAGAGATCCCAACCCTAGCGGGGGGGTTTCCTACAATGAGCAGCTCTTC
>TRBJ1-2|-|TRBV6-5|-
CASRTTGHNYGYTF
TGTGCCAGCAGAACCACGGGACACAACTATGGCTACACCTTC
>TRBJ2-7|TRBD1|TRBV29-1|-
CSVEDEGQGGLKQYF
TGCAGCGTTGAAGATGAAGGACAGGGGGGGTTGAAGCAGTACTTC
>TRBJ2-7|TRBD1|TRBV7-8|-
CASSLVVGDSPSSYEQDF
TGTGCCAGCAGCTTAGTCGTCGGGGACAGCCCCAGCTCCTACGAGCAGGACTTC
>TRBJ1-1|-|TRBV7-6|few
CASSSTSSTEAFF
TGTGCCAGCAGCTCCACGAGCAGTACTGAAGCTTTCTTT
>TRBJ1-1|TRBD1|TRBV5-5|few
CASSLEGGRGTEAFF
TGTGCCAGCAGCTTGGAAGGGGGCCGTGGCACTGAAGCTTTCTTT
>TRBJ2-7|TRBD2|TRBV20-1|once
CGGTTPYEQYF
TGCGGGGGGACTACCCCCTACGAGCAGTACTTC
>TRBJ1-6|TRBD1|TRBV7-7|-
CASSLNDRGNSPLHF
TGTGCCAGCAGCTTAAATGACAGGGGGAATTCACCCCTCCACTTT
>TRBJ2-7|TRBD2|TRBV15|-
CATSRDFSGRVGYEQYF
TGTGCCACCAGCAGAGATTTTAGCGGGAGAGTGGGCTACGAGCAGTACTTC
>TRBJ1-2|TRBD1|TRBV24-1|-
CATSESISRDSSWGYGYTF
TGTGCCACCAGTGAGTCCATTAGCCGGGACAGCTCATGGGGATATGGCTACACCTTC
>TRBJ1-1|TRBD1|TRBV19|-
CASSISQGARAGTEAFF
TGTGCCAGTAGTATAAGCCAGGGGGCTCGGGCTGGGACTGAAGCTTTCTTT